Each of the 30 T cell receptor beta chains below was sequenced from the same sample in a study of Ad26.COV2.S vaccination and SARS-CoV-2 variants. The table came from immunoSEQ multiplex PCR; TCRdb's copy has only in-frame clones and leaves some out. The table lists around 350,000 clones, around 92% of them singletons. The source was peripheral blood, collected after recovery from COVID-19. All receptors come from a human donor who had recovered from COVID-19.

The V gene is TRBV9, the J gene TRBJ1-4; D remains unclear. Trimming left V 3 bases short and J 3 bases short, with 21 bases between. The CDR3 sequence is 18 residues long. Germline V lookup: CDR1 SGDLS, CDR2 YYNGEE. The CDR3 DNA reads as TGTGCCAGCAGCGGACGTACGGGCCTTCCCAATCCTAATGAAAAACTGTTTTTT. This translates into CASSGRTGLPNPNEKLFF.

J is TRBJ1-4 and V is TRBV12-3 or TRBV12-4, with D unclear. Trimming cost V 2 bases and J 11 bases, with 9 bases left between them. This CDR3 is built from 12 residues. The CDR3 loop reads CASSLNWEKLFF. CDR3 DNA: TGTGCCAGCAGTTTAAATTGGGAGAAACTGTTTTTT.

The CDR3 region is CASSYTNGGTQYF. Written as DNA, the CDR3 is TGTGCCAGCAGTTACACGAACGGGGGTACGCAGTATTTT. The V call is TRBV6-5, the J call TRBJ2-3; tentatively, D is TRBD2 (6 bases). V was clipped by 2 bases and J by 8 bases, with 11 bases between them. Per germline, CDR1 MNHEY and CDR2 SVGAGI. The length of the CDR3 is 13 residues.

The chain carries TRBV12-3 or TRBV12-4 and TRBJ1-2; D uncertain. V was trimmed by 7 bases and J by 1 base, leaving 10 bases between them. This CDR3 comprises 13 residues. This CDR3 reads CASTLWGNYGYTF. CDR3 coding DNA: TGTGCCAGCACCCTTTGGGGTAACTATGGCTACACCTTC.

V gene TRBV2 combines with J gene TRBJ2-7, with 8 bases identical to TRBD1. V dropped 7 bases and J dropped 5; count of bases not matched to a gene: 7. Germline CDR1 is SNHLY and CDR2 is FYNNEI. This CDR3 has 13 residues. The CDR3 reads CASINRGDNEQYF. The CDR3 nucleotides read TGTGCCAGCATCAACAGGGGGGACAACGAGCAGTACTTC.

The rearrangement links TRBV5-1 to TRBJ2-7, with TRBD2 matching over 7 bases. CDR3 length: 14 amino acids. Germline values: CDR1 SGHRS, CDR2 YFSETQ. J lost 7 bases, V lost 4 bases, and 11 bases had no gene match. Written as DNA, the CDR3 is TGCGCCAGCAGCCCGGGGGGACGGACGTGGGAGCAGTACTTC. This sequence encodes CASSPGGRTWEQYF.

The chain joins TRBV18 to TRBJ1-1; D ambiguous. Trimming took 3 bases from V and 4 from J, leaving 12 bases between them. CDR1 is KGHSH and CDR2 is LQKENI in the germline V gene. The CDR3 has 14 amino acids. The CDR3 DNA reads TGTGCCAGCTCACCCCGGGAACAGTCCACTGAAGCTTTCTTT. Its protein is CASSPREQSTEAFF.

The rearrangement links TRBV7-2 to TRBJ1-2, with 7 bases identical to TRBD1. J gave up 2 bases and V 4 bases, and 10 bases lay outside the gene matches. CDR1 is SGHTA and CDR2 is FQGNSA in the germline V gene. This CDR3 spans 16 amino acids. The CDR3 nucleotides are TGTGCCAGCAGCTCTCTGGCAGGGGGGTCGAACTATGGCTACACCTTC. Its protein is CASSSLAGGSNYGYTF.

In DNA form, the CDR3 reads TGCGCCAGCAGCCAAGATCTAGCGGGGAACACTGAAGCTTTCTTT. Residues: CASSQDLAGNTEAFF. The chain links TRBV4-1 to TRBJ1-1; no definite D call. The germline V gene has CDR1 MGHRA and CDR2 YSYEKL. Trimming cost V 0 bases and J 1 base, with 9 bases left between them. The CDR3 length is 15 residues.

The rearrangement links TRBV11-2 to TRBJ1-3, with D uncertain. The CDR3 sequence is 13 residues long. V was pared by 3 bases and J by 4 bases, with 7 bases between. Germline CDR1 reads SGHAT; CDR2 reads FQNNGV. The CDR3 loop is CASSLAEGNTIYF. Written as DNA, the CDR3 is TGTGCCAGCAGCTTGGCAGAAGGAAACACCATATATTTT.

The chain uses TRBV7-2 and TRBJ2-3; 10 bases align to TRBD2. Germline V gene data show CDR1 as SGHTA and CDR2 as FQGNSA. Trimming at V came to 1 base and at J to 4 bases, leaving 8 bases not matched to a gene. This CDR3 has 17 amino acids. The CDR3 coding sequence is TGTGCCAGCAGCTTAGTGGTTGGCAGCGGGGGGGCAGATACGCAGTATTTT. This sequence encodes CASSLVVGSGGADTQYF.

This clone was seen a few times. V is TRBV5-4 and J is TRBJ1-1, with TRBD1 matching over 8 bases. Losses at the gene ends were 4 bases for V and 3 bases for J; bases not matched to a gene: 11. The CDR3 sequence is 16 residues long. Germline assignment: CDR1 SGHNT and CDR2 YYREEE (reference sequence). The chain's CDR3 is CASSPSGGRGYTEAFF. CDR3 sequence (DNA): TGTGCCAGCAGCCCATCAGGGGGCCGGGGGTACACTGAAGCTTTCTTT.

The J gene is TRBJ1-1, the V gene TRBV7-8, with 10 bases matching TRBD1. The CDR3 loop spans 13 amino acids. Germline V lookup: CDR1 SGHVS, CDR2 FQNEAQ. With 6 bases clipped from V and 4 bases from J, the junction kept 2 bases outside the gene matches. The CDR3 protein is CASSRDRGTEAFF. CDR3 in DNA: TGTGCCAGCAGTAGGGACAGGGGCACTGAAGCTTTCTTT.

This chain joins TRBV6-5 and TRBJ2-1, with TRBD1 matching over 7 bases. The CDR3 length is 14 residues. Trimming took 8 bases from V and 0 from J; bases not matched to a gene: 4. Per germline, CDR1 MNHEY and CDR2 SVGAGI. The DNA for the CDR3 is TGTGCCAGCCTACAGGGGACCTCCTACAATGAGCAGTTCTTC. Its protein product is CASLQGTSYNEQFF.

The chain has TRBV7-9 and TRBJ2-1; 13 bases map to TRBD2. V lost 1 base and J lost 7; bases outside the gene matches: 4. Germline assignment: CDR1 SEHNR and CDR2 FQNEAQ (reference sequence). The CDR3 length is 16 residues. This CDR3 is CASSLVGTSGVNEQFF. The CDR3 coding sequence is TGTGCCAGCAGCTTAGTAGGGACTAGCGGGGTGAATGAGCAGTTCTTC.

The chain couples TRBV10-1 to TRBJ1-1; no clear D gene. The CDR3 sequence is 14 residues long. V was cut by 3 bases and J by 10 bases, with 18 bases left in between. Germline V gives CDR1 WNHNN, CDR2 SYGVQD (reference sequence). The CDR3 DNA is TGCGCCAGCAGTGATTTCTCCCCCAGTGTTGGAGCTTTCTTT. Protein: CASSDFSPSVGAFF.

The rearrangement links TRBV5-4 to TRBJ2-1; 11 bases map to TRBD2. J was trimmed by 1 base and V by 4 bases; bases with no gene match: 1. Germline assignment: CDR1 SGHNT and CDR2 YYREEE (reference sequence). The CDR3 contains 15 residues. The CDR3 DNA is TGTGCCAGCAGCCCTAGCGGGGGGTCCTACAATGAGCAGTTCTTC. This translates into CASSPSGGSYNEQFF.

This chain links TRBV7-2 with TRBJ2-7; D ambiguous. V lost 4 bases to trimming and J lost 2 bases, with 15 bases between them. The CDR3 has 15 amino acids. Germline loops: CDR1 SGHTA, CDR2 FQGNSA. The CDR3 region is CASSSLISRTYEQYF. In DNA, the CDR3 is TGTGCCAGCAGCTCCCTTATAAGTAGGACCTACGAGCAGTACTTC.

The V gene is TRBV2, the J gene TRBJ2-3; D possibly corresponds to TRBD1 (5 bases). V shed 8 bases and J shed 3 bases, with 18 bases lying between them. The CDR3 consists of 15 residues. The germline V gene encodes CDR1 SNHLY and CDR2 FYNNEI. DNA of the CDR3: TGTGCCAGCCAGTCGGGCAGGGTGGGGACAGATACGCAGTATTTT. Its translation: CASQSGRVGTDTQYF.

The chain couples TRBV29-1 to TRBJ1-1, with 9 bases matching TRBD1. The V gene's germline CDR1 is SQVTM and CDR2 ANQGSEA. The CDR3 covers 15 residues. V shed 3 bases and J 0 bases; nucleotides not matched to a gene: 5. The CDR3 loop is CSVDRGQGMNTEAFF. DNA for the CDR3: TGCAGCGTTGACCGAGGACAGGGGATGAACACTGAAGCTTTCTTT.

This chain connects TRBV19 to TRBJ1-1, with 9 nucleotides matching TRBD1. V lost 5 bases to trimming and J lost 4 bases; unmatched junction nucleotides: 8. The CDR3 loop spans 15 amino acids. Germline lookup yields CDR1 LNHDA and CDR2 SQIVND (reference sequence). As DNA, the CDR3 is TGTGCCAGTAGTTTTTCAGGGACAGGGTCCACTGAAGCTTTCTTT. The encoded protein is CASSFSGTGSTEAFF.

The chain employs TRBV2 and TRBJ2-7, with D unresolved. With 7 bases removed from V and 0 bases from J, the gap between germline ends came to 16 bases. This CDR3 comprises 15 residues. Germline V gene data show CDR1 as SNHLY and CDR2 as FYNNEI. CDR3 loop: CASTQQSLSSYEQYF. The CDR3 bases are TGTGCCAGCACCCAACAATCCCTTAGCTCCTACGAGCAGTACTTC.

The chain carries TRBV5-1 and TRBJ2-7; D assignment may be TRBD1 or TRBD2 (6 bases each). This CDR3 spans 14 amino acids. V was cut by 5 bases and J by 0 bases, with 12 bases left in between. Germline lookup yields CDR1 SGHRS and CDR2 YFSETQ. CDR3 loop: CASRGGPSSYEQYF. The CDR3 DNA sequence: TGCGCCAGCAGAGGGGGGCCGAGCTCCTACGAGCAGTACTTC.

CDR3 protein: CASSGRPDPSTDTQYF. The CDR3 coding sequence is TGTGCCAGCAGTGGGCGGCCCGATCCTAGCACAGATACGCAGTATTTT. The V and J genes are TRBV6-1 and TRBJ2-3; no definite D call. This CDR3 comprises 16 residues. From germline, CDR1 is MNHNS and CDR2 SASEGT. Trimming took off 4 bases at V and 0 bases at J, with 14 bases between the two ends.

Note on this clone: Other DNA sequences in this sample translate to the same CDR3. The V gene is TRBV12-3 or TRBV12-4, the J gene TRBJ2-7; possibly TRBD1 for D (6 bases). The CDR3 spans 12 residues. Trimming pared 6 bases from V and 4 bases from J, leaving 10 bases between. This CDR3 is CASSWTDYEQYF. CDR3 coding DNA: TGTGCCAGCAGCTGGACAGATTACGAGCAGTACTTC.

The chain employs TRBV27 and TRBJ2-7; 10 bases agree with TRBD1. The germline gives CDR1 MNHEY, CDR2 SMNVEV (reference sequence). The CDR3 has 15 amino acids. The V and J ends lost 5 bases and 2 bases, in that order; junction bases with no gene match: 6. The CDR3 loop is CASSPGTGAAYEQYF. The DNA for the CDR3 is TGTGCCAGCAGTCCCGGGACAGGGGCGGCCTACGAGCAGTACTTC.

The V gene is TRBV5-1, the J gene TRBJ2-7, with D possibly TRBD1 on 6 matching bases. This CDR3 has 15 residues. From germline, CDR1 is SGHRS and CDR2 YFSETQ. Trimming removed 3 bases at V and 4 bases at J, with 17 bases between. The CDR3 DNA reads TGCGCCAGCAGCTCCAGGGGTGGGATGGGGTACGAGCAGTACTTC. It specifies CASSSRGGMGYEQYF.

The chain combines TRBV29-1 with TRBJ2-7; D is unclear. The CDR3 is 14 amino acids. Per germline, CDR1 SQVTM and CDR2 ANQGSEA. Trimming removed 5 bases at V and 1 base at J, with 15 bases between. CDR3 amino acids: CSVLLLTESYEQYF. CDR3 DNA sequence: TGCAGCGTTCTTCTCTTAACAGAGTCCTACGAGCAGTACTTC.

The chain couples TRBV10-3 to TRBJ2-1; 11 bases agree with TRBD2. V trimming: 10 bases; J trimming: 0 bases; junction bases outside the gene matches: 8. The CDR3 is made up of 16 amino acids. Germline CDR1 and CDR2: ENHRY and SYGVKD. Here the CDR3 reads CASTKTSGSSYNEQFF. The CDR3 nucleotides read TGTGCCAGCACAAAAACTAGCGGGAGCTCCTACAATGAGCAGTTCTTC.

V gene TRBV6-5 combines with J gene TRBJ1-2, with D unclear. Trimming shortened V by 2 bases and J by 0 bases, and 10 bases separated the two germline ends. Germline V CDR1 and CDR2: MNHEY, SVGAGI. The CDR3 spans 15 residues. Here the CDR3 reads CASSYDLAANYGYTF. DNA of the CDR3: TGTGCCAGCAGTTACGATCTGGCAGCTAACTATGGCTACACCTTC.